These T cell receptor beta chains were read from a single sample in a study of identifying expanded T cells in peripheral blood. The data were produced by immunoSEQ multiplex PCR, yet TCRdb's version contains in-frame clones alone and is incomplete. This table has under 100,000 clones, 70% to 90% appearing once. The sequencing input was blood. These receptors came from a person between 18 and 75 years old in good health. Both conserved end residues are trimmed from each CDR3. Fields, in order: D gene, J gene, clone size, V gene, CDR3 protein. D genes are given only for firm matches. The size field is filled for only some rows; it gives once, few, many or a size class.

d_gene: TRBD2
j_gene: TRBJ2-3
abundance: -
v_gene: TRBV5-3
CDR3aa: ARSAGTSGRTDTQY

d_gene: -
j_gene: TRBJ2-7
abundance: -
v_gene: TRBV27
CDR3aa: ASSGIGRGGYEQY

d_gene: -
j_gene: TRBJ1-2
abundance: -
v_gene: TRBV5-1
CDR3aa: ASSSGQNNYGYT

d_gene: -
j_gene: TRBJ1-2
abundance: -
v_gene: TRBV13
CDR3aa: ASSPLGVDGYT

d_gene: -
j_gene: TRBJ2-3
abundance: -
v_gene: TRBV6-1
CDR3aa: ASSEIPDTQY

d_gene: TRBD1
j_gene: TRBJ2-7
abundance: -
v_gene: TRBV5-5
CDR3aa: ASSRGQRSYEQY

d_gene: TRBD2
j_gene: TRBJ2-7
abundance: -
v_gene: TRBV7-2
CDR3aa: ASSLTGGSSYEQY

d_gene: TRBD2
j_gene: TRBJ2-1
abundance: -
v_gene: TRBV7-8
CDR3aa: ASSVLGLAEGNEQF

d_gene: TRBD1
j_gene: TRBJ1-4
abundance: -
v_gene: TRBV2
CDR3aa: ASIRQGAVEKLF

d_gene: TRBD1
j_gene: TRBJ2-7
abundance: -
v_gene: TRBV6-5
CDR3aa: ASSSRGTGNSEQY

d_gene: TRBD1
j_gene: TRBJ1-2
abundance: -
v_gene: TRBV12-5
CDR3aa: ASGSGGDGGYGYT

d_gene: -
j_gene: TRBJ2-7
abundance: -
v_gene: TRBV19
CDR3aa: ASSTGEGFYEQY

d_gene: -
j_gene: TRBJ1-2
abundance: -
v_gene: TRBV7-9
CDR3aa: ASSLATYYGYT

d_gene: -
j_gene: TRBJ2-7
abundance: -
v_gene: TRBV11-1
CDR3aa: ASLPKGGLPHYEQY

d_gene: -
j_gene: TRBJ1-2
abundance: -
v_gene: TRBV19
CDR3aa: ASSIGSGVSDFYGYT

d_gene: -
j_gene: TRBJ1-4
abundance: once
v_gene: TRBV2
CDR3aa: ASSGQVLTNEKLF

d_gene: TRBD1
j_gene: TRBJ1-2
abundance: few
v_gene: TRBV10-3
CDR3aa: AIGDRYTPS

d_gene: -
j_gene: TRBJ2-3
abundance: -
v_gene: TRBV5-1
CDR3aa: ASSLVEGPDTQY

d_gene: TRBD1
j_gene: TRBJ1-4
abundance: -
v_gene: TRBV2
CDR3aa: ASTGQGGEKLF

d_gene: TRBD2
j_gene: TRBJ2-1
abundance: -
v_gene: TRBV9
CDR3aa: ASTGTSGYNEQF

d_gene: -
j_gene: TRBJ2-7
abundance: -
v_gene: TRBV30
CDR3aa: AWARGDGRAYEQY

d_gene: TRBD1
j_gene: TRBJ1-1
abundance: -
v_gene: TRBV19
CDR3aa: ASMGQGGLVAF

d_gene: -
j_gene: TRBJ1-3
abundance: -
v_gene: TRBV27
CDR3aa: ASSPMTGRHSGNTIY

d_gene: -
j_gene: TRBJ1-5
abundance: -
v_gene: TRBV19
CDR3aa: ASSIEDSGAQPQH

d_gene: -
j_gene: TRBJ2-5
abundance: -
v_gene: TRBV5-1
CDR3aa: ASSKTVQETQY

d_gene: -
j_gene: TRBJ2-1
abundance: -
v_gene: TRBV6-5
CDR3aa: ASSYSRGHNEQF

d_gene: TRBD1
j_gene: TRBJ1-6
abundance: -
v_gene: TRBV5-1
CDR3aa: ASNPGTVGSPLH

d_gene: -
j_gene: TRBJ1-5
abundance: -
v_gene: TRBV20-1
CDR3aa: SDNFGH

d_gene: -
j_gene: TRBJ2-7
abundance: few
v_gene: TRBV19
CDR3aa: ASSAFGARGEQY

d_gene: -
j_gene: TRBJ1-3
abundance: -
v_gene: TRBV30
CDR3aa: AWSPGGTPTGNTIY

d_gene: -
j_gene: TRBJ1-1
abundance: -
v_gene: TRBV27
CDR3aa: ASSLKGDRNTEAF

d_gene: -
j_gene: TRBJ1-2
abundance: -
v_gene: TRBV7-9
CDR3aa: ASSLGTSGALYYGYT

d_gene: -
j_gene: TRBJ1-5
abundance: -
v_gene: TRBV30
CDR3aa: AWSSTGLLAQPQH

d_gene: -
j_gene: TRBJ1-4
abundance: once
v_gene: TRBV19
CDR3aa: ASSMRLGWDEKLF

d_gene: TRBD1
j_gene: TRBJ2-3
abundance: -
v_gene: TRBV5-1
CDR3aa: ASMRQGDTDTQY

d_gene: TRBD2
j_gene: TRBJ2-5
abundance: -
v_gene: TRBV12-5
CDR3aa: ASGQGLAEGGTQY

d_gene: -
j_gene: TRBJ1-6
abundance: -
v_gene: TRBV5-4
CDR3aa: ASSRGRNYNSPLH

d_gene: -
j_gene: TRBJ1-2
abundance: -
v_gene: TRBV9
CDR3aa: ASTPDEGGYGYT

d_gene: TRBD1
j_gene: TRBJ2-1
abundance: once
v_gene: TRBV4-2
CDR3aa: ASSQAQGVSGYEQF

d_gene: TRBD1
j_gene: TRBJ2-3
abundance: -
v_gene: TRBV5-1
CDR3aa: ASSLRQTGRTDTQY

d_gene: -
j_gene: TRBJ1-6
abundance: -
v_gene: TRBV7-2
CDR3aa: ASSPHEVYNSPLH

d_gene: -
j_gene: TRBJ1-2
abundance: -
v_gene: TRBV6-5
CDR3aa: ASSYPGSGYT

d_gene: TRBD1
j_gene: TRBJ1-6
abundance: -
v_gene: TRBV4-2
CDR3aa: ASSQDTSRQGGSPLH

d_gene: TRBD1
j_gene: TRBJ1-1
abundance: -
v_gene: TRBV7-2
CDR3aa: ASSLQDRAWAF

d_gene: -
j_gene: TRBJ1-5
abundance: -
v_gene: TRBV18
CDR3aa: ASSLGDANQPQH

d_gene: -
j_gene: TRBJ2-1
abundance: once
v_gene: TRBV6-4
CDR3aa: ASSQESSYNEQF

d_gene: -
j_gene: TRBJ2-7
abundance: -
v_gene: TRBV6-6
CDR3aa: ASSQGLALRTGQY

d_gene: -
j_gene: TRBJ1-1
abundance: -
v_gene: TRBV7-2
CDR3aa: ASSPPPSNTEAF

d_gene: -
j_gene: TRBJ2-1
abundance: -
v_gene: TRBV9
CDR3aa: ASSVAGSPSNEQF

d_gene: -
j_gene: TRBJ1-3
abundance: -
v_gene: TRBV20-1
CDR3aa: SAREGNTIY

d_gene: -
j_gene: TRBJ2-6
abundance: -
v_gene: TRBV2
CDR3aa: ASSEGQAAPGANVLT

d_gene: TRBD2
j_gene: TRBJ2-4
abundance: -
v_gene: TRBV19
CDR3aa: ASSLREGLAKNIQY

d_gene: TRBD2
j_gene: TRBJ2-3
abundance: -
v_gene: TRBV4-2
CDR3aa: ASSQNPLAGGSDTQY

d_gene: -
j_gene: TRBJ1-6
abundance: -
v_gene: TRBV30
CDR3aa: AWSDLGGRYSPLH

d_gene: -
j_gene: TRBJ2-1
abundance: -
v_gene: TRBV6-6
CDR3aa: ASSYDRSSYNEQF

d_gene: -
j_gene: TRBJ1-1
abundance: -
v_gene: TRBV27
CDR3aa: ASSWTQVGRTEAF